The 15 T cell receptor beta chains presented below share a single source sample, sequenced in a study of human T cells and chemical hapten exposure. Time point denoted: pre-sensitization, week 0. Treatment indicated: therapeutic diphenylcyclopropenone sensitization with weekly scalp DPC. In TCRdb, the RACE reads were re-called with MiXCR into one record per CDR3 protein. This sample has roughly 260,000 distinct CDR3 sequences, with about 9% found just once. Sequenced here: whole blood, sampled in connection with sensitization to the hapten diphenylcyclopropenone (DPC). The origin of the receptors is a middle-aged woman with alopecia areata. Some clones in this sample may be carry-over from other donors' samples.

In this sample, this clonotype turned up a few times. The V gene is TRBV5-1, the J gene TRBJ1-1; D is unclear. There are 13 residues in the CDR3. Germline assignment: CDR1 SGHRS and CDR2 YFSETQ. The V end was cut by 1 base, the J end by 7 bases, with 11 bases between. CDR3 sequence: CASSLTGRGEAFF. Written as DNA, the CDR3 is TGCGCCAGCAGCTTGACCGGACGCGGTGAAGCTTTCTTT.

The chain links TRBV6-2 or TRBV6-3 to TRBJ2-3; maybe TRBD2 (5 bases). The CDR3 is 14 amino acids. The germline CDR1 and CDR2 sequences are MNHEY and SVGEGT. Trimming pared 2 bases from V and 5 bases from J, leaving 11 bases between. The CDR3: CASSYGGSLDTQYF. The DNA for the CDR3 is TGTGCCAGCAGTTACGGCGGGTCTCTAGATACGCAGTATTTT.

At least ten counts were recorded for this clonotype. This chain joins TRBV29-1 and TRBJ1-2; 7 nucleotides match TRBD1. V lost 2 bases and J lost 4; bases outside the gene matches: 4. CDR1 and CDR2 (germline): SQVTM, ANQGSEA. The CDR3 extends over 13 amino acids. The CDR3 reads CSVEPTGTYGYTF. The CDR3 DNA sequence: TGCAGCGTTGAACCGACAGGGACCTATGGCTACACCTTC.

The V and J genes are TRBV4-2 and TRBJ2-1, with 9 bases aligning to TRBD1. CDR3 size: 15 residues. The germline CDR1 and CDR2 sequences are LGHNA and YNFKEQ. With V trimmed by 1 base and J by 5 bases, 3 bases remained unmatched. The CDR3, as DNA: TGTGCCAGCAGCCAAGGACAGGGGGGGGACAATGAGCAGTTCTTC. It specifies CASSQGQGGDNEQFF.

The chain carries TRBV12-3 or TRBV12-4 and TRBJ2-2, with D possibly TRBD2 on 6 matching bases. V lost 8 bases, J lost 1 base, and 11 bases lay in between. This CDR3 comprises 14 residues. The CDR3 here is CASEDSGNTGELFF. The CDR3 nucleotides are TGTGCCAGCGAGGATAGCGGGAACACCGGGGAGCTGTTTTTT.

This chain links TRBV19 with TRBJ1-5, with D possibly TRBD1 on 5 matching bases. This CDR3 has 13 amino acids. V lost 6 bases, J lost 5 bases, and 11 bases lay in between. The germline V gene has CDR1 LNHDA and CDR2 SQIVND (reference sequence). CDR3 bases: TGTGCCAGTAGACGGAAGACAGATCAGCCCCAGCATTTT. Translating gives CASRRKTDQPQHF.

The chain couples TRBV10-3 to TRBJ1-1; D not certain. CDR1 ENHRY and CDR2 SYGVKD come from the germline V gene. The length of the CDR3 is 16 residues. The V and J ends lost 7 bases and 7 bases respectively, with 25 bases between them. The CDR3 reads CAITTTSQGAVFEAFF. The DNA of the CDR3 is TGTGCCATCACCACGACCAGCCAAGGAGCCGTTTTTGAAGCTTTCTTT.

This clonotype has ten or more counts. The rearrangement joins TRBV9 to TRBJ2-1; 8 positions agree with TRBD2. CDR3 length: 16 residues. Germline V lookup: CDR1 SGDLS, CDR2 YYNGEE. Trimming took 4 bases from V and 7 from J; bases not matched to a gene: 13. CDR3 coding DNA: TGTGCCAGCAGCCCCCCGGGGAGCGGGAGAGAAAATGAGCAGTTCTTC. Translation: CASSPPGSGRENEQFF.

This clonotype was seen a few times. The V gene is TRBV5-1, the J gene TRBJ1-1; 12 bases agree with TRBD1. From germline, CDR1 is SGHRS and CDR2 YFSETQ. CDR3 length: 14 amino acids. The V gene end was trimmed by 7 bases and the J gene end by 1 base; junction bases not matched to a gene: 2. CDR3 residues: CASEGQGANTEAFF. The CDR3 DNA follows: TGCGCCAGCGAGGGACAGGGGGCGAACACTGAAGCTTTCTTT. Combining the CDR3 with reference TRBV5-1 and TRBJ1-1 gives the whole variable domain KAGVTQTPRYLIKTRGQQVTLSCSPISGHRSVSWYQQTPGQGLQFLFEYFSETQRNKGNFPGRFSGRQFSNSRSEMNVSTLELGDSALYLCASEGQGANTEAFFGQGTRLTVV.

This clonotype was seen many times. This chain uses TRBV7-2 with TRBJ2-1; no clear D. V was shortened by 5 bases and J by 9 bases, with 8 bases between the two germline ends. Germline values: CDR1 SGHTA, CDR2 FQGNSA. The CDR3 has 11 amino acids. CDR3: CASSPAIEQFF. DNA for the CDR3: TGTGCCAGCAGCCCAGCAATTGAGCAGTTCTTC. Variable domain in full (rest from reference TRBV7-2 and TRBJ2-1): GAGVSQSPSNKVTEKGKDVELRCDPISGHTALYWYRQSLGQGLEFLIYFQGNSAPDKSGLPSDRFSAERTGGSVSTLTIQRTQQEDSAVYLCASSPAIEQFFGPGTRLTVL.

This clonotype was seen ten or more times. The V call is TRBV7-2, the J call TRBJ1-3, with a tentative D call TRBD1 (5 bases). Germline V lookup: CDR1 SGHTA, CDR2 FQGNSA. The CDR3 has 15 amino acids. V was pared by 4 bases and J by 2 bases, with 12 bases between. CDR3 nucleotide sequence: TGTGCCAGCAGCTCGCAGGGATTCACTGGAAACACCATATATTTT. Translating it yields CASSSQGFTGNTIYF.

The CDR3 spells CASSRGMRNGYTF. The CDR3, as DNA: TGTGCCAGTTCGAGGGGGATGCGGAATGGCTACACCTTC. The chain carries TRBV19 and TRBJ1-2, with a possible D match to TRBD1 (6 bases). Germline V gene data show CDR1 as LNHDA and CDR2 as SQIVND (reference sequence). V lost 8 bases and J lost 6, with 16 bases in between. This CDR3 is 13 amino acids long.

This chain uses TRBV7-2 with TRBJ1-1; D is perhaps TRBD1 (5 bases). Germline V gene lookup returns CDR1 SGHTA and CDR2 FQGNSA. CDR3 length: 13 residues. V gave up 7 bases and J gave up 1 base, with 10 bases separating them. The CDR3 nucleotides read TGTGCCAGCAAGGGGCTCTGGAACACTGAAGCTTTCTTT. It is translated as CASKGLWNTEAFF.

Many counts were recorded for this clonotype. The gene calls are TRBV7-6 and TRBJ2-2; 14 nucleotides agree with TRBD2. The CDR3 totals 19 residues. After removal of 6 bases from V and 3 bases from J, the junction contained 12 bases not matched to a gene. Per germline, CDR1 SGHVS and CDR2 FNYEAQ. The CDR3 sequence is CASSPGLAGDQAHTGELFF. Here the CDR3 DNA reads TGTGCCAGCAGTCCGGGACTAGCGGGGGACCAGGCACACACCGGGGAGCTGTTTTTT.

The chain is built from TRBV12-3 or TRBV12-4 and TRBJ1-5; D is unclear. With 5 bases removed from V and 7 bases from J, the gap between germline ends came to 18 bases. The CDR3 loop spans 15 amino acids. The CDR3 DNA follows: TGTGCCAGCAGTCCTACCGACACGGTGTACCAGCCCCAGCATTTT. Translated: CASSPTDTVYQPQHF.